This T cell receptor beta chain stems from a study of blood T cell repertoires in COVID-19. Study-wide context: Specimens from acute and convalescent COVID-19 originated in the United States, Italy and Spain. From T cells, B-cell-depleted T cells, or PBMCs came the material, which was cDNA or gDNA.

The V end was cut by 0 bases, the J end by 5 bases, with 18 bases between. The CDR3 has 16 amino acids. In the authors' workflow: For nucleated cells, counts were estimated from reference gene primer amplification. The method was immunoSEQ multiplex PCR; TCRdb's version includes in-frame clones alone and lacks a portion of them. That table furnishes V, J and clone size, whereas the DNA furnished D and trimming. The table has approximately 240,000 clones, roughly 80% seen once; the top ten hold 4.5% to 6%. J is TRBJ2-7 and V is TRBV5-7; possible D gene TRBD1, 5 bases. TRBV5-7 is filed as an ORF, its function uncertain. The sequencing sample was made of peripheral blood. The receptor was derived from a woman of 80 years or more with active or convalescent COVID-19. The CDR3 nucleotides are TGTGCCAGCAGCTTGGAAGGGGTTAGGGCAATTGACGAGCAGTACTTC. Residues: CASSLEGVRAIDEQYF.